This TCR beta chain is drawn from a study of T cells after yellow fever vaccination. Study information: Fractions of low cell number were prepared using SMART-Seq v4 Ultra Low Input.

This clonotype was seen at least ten times. TCRdb fed the 5' RACE reads into MiXCR, producing one record per CDR3 protein. The sample has roughly 50,000 distinct CDR3 sequences; about 7.9% are singletons. Sequences were derived from CD8+ T cells sorted from PBMCs, sampled more than 13 days after the first yellow fever vaccination. The source of this sequence is a man aged 18 to 29 who received the YFV17D yellow fever vaccine.

CDR3 region: CSAARGGTEQFF. The CDR3, as DNA: TGCAGTGCTGCCCGGGGGGGCACTGAGCAGTTCTTC. The chain couples TRBV20-1 to TRBJ2-1, with 8 bases fitting TRBD2. The germline V gene has CDR1 DFQATT and CDR2 SNEGSKA (reference sequence). The CDR3 has 12 amino acids. The J segment lost 9 bases and the V segment lost 5 bases, leaving 6 bases of the junction unmatched.